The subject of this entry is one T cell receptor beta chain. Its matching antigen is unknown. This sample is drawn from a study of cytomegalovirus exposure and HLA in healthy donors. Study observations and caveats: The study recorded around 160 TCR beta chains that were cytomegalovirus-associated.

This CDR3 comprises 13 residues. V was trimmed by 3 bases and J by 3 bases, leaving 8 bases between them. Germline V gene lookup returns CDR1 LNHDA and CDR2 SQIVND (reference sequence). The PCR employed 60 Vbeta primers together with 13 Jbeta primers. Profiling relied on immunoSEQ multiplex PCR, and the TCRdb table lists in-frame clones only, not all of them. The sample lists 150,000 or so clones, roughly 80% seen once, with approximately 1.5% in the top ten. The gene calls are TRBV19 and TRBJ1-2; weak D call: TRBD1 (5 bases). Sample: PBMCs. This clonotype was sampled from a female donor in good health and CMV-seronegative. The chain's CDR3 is CASSIGTYYGYTF. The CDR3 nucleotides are TGTGCCAGTAGTATTGGGACTTACTATGGCTACACCTTC.